Listed below are T cell receptor beta chains from one sample, sequenced in a study of blood T cell repertoires in COVID-19. TCRdb's table, derived via immunoSEQ multiplex PCR, lists solely in-frame clones and lacks some. The sample yields 25,000 to 30,000 clones, over 75% seen once. The sequencing input was peripheral blood. The source is a human donor in a cohort sampled during active COVID-19. CDR3s include the opening cysteine and the closing phenylalanine or tryptophan. A D gene is named only where the DNA matches it firmly. Only some rows state a clone size, as once, few, many or a class for expanded clones.

TRBJ2-3,-,TRBD2,15,TRBV18,CASSLTAGGADTQYF,TGTGCCAGCTCACTGACAGCGGGGGGCGCAGATACGCAGTATTTT
TRBJ1-2,-,TRBD1,14,TRBV11-2,CASSFSDRGAGYTF,TGTGCCAGCAGCTTCTCCGACAGGGGAGCTGGCTACACCTTC
TRBJ2-2,-,TRBD1,16,TRBV7-2,CASSFGTGRYTGELFF,TGTGCCAGCAGCTTCGGGACAGGGAGGTACACCGGGGAGCTGTTTTTT
TRBJ1-1,-,-,13,TRBV3-1/TRBV3-2,CASTTHPNTEAFF,TGTGCCAGCACCACTCACCCGAACACTGAAGCTTTCTTT
TRBJ2-7,-,-,15,TRBV19,CASSREKTRTYEQYF,TGTGCCAGTAGTAGGGAGAAAACCAGGACCTACGAGCAGTACTTC
TRBJ2-3,-,-,15,TRBV9,CASSVSGFGTDTQYF,TGTGCCAGCAGCGTATCAGGGTTTGGCACAGATACGCAGTATTTT
TRBJ1-5,-,-,13,TRBV12-3/TRBV12-4,CASSSLPGQPQHF,TGTGCCAGCAGTTCACTCCCAGGCCAGCCCCAGCATTTT
TRBJ2-5,-,-,15,TRBV7-9,CASSPPDIGWETQYF,TGTGCCAGCAGCCCACCAGATATTGGTTGGGAGACCCAGTACTTC
TRBJ2-3,-,-,14,TRBV11-2,CASSFPTYTDTQYF,TGTGCCAGCAGCTTCCCTACTTACACAGATACGCAGTATTTT
TRBJ2-6,-,TRBD2,19,TRBV24-1,CATSDPPGDYYSGANVLTF,TGTGCCACCAGTGACCCTCCCGGGGACTACTACTCTGGGGCCAACGTCCTGACTTTC
TRBJ2-5,-,-,14,TRBV6-2/TRBV6-3,CASSYTGLRQTQYF,TGTGCCAGCAGTTACACGGGGTTGAGGCAGACCCAGTACTTC
TRBJ2-6,-,-,14,TRBV24-1,CATSAGSGANVLTF,TGTGCCACCAGTGCGGGTAGTGGGGCCAACGTCCTGACTTTC
TRBJ2-1,-,TRBD1,12,TRBV30,CAWSAFGQGKFF,TGTGCCTGGAGCGCCTTTGGACAGGGAAAGTTCTTC
TRBJ2-7,-,-,15,TRBV6-6,CASSTGGLPSYEQYF,TGTGCCAGCAGTACCGGGGGACTGCCCTCCTACGAGCAGTACTTC
TRBJ2-6,-,TRBD1,15,TRBV18,CASSPTGPGANVLTF,TGTGCCAGCTCACCGACAGGGCCCGGGGCCAACGTCCTGACTTTC
TRBJ2-1,-,-,16,TRBV7-3,CASSLAAPGVYNEQFF,TGTGCCAGCAGCCTCGCGGCGCCGGGGGTATACAATGAGCAGTTCTTC
TRBJ1-2,-,-,15,TRBV4-3,CASSQDPQRQSGYTF,TGCGCCAGCAGCCAAGATCCTCAACGACAGAGTGGCTACACCTTC
TRBJ2-7,-,-,16,TRBV30,CAWSAVGGRLRDEQYF,TGTGCCTGGAGTGCCGTAGGCGGGCGTTTAAGAGACGAGCAGTACTTC
TRBJ2-1,-,-,16,TRBV19,CASSIAPGASYNEQFF,TGTGCCAGTAGTATTGCTCCTGGGGCGAGCTACAATGAGCAGTTCTTC
TRBJ2-7,-,TRBD1,17,TRBV6-2/TRBV6-3,CASSYSRTGRKGYEQYF,TGTGCCAGCAGTTACTCAAGGACAGGGAGAAAGGGGTACGAGCAGTACTTC
TRBJ2-7,-,TRBD2,15,TRBV6-5,CASSYSLAETYEQYF,TGTGCCAGCAGTTACTCCCTAGCGGAAACCTACGAGCAGTACTTC
TRBJ2-3,-,TRBD2,16,TRBV24-1,CATSDPTSGGADTQYF,TGTGCCACCAGTGACCCGACTAGCGGGGGGGCAGATACGCAGTATTTT
TRBJ2-2,few,TRBD2,16,TRBV4-1,CASIGERGAGTGELFF,TGCGCCAGCATTGGAGAGCGGGGGGCCGGCACCGGGGAGCTGTTTTTT
TRBJ2-1,-,TRBD1,15,TRBV27,CASRAGTGGAMKQFF,TGTGCCAGCAGAGCCGGGACAGGGGGCGCAATGAAGCAGTTCTTC
TRBJ1-3,few,-,15,TRBV27,CASSPSASFGNTIYF,TGTGCCAGCAGCCCATCTGCCAGTTTTGGAAACACCATATATTTT
TRBJ1-5,-,TRBD1,13,TRBV18,CASSRQGDQPQHF,TGTGCCAGCTCTCGACAGGGGGATCAGCCCCAACATTTT
TRBJ2-7,-,TRBD2,14,TRBV9,CASSVERGGREQYF,TGTGCCAGCAGCGTTGAGCGGGGGGGCCGCGAGCAGTACTTC
TRBJ1-3,once,TRBD1,14,TRBV11-2,CASSSKPTGTSIYF,TGTGCCAGCAGCTCTAAACCGACAGGGACCAGCATATATTTT
TRBJ1-1,-,TRBD1,16,TRBV30,CAWSVLTGLPNTEAFF,TGTGCCTGGAGTGTTCTGACAGGGCTACCTAACACTGAAGCTTTCTTT
TRBJ2-1,-,-,16,TRBV9,CASSVEGRHSYNEQFF,TGTGCCAGCAGCGTAGAAGGTAGACACTCCTACAATGAGCAGTTCTTC